This TCR beta chain was observed in a study of T cell responses to AZD1222 COVID-19 vaccine. Findings and limits, study-wide: Only after the peak T cell response were repertoires sampled. Regions left unmutated in variants are reportedly the target of nearly half of spike-specific TCRs.

The CDR3 sequence is 15 residues long. V was clipped by 6 bases and J by 5 bases, with 20 bases between them. Germline V gene lookup returns CDR1 MNHEY and CDR2 SVGAGI. The method was immunoSEQ multiplex PCR; TCRdb's version includes in-frame clones alone and lacks a portion of them. The repertoire holds over 120,000 clones, with around 90% as singletons. To note about this clone: Its antigen is unidentified.

The source material was peripheral blood, sampled 28 days after the second AZD1222 dose. The chain links TRBV6-5 to TRBJ2-7; D remains unclear. The TCR sequence derives from an adult who received the AZD1222 COVID-19 vaccine. CDR3 coding DNA: TGTGCCAGCAGGAGTGACTCCACTCGTCCTCACGAGCAGTACTTC. Its protein product is CASRSDSTRPHEQYF.